The 16 T cell receptor beta chains below come from one sample, sequenced in a study of response to subunit inactivated influenza vaccine. MiXCR was run by TCRdb on the RT-PCR reads, yielding one entry per CDR3 protein. The sample holds approximately 530,000 distinct CDR3 sequences; less than 8% are singletons and the top ten take approximately 13%. The sample in question was PBMCs from blood, obtained about 23 months after vaccination. The receptors were gathered from a man in his fifties or sixties who received an inactivated influenza vaccine.

In its sample, this clonotype was seen a few times. This chain links TRBV18 with TRBJ2-1; D call uncertain. Trimming removed 2 bases at V and 9 bases at J, with 17 bases between. Per the germline V gene, CDR1 is KGHSH and CDR2 is LQKENI. The CDR3 has 15 residues. The CDR3 loop is CASSPSPVGSPEQFF. The CDR3 coding sequence is TGTGCCAGCTCACCATCCCCGGTTGGTAGCCCTGAGCAGTTCTTC.

There are many counts of this clonotype. The V gene is TRBV7-2, the J gene TRBJ2-4, with unresolved D. The CDR3 consists of 12 residues. Germline CDR1 and CDR2: SGHTA and FQGNSA. Between the trimmed V and J ends, which lost 2 bases and 8 bases, there was a span of 7 bases. CDR3 sequence (DNA): TGTGCCAGCAGCTTATATGGGGACATTCAGTACTTC. As protein: CASSLYGDIQYF.

V and J are TRBV12-5 and TRBJ2-2; no reliable D call. The V end lost 5 bases, the J end lost 4 bases, and 2 bases lay between the germline ends. The CDR3 sequence is 11 residues long. Germline CDR1 and CDR2: LGHNT and FRNRAP. CDR3 in amino acids: CASGSTGELFF. The CDR3 region has the DNA TGTGCTAGTGGTAGCACCGGGGAGCTGTTTTTT.

V is TRBV6-1 and J is TRBJ2-3; 8 bases are shared with TRBD1. The junction had 8 bases not matched to a gene; V was cut back by 6 bases and J by 3 bases. The CDR3 is 15 residues long. CDR1 MNHNS and CDR2 SASEGT come from the germline V gene. The CDR3 coding sequence is TGTGCCAGCAGCCGGACAGGGATGGGGACAGATACGCAGTATTTT. It translates to CASSRTGMGTDTQYF.

The rearrangement joins TRBV12-3 or TRBV12-4 to TRBJ1-6, with TRBD1 identical over 7 bases. V trimming: 6 bases; J trimming: 9 bases; junction bases outside the gene matches: 11. The CDR3 covers 15 residues. The CDR3 sequence: CASSSGQAGSSPLHF. The CDR3 DNA follows: TGTGCCAGCAGCAGCGGACAGGCGGGTAGTTCACCCCTCCACTTT.

A single count supports this clonotype. Its ends do not fully match the called genes, so a read error is possible. The CDR3 protein is CAWNPGRNTEAFF. CDR3 sequence (DNA): TGTGCTTGGAACCCAGGGCGGAACACTGAAGCTTTCTTT. The chain employs TRBV30 and TRBJ1-1; a possible D gene is TRBD1 (5 bases). In germline, CDR1 is GTSNPN, CDR2 SVGIG (reference sequence). The CDR3 runs to 13 residues.

The DNA for the CDR3 is TGCGCCAGCAGCCAGGATGGACAGGGTGTTCCGGACGAGCAGTACTTC. As protein: CASSQDGQGVPDEQYF. The chain combines TRBV4-1 with TRBJ2-7; TRBD1 agrees at 8 bases. Trimming cost V 3 bases and J 5 bases; bases outside gene matches: 12. The germline CDR1 and CDR2 sequences are MGHRA and YSYEKL. This CDR3 has 16 residues.

This clonotype has ten or more counts. CDR3 protein: CASSFPGTGLANEQFF. The CDR3 DNA reads as TGCGCCAGCAGCTTCCCCGGGACAGGGTTGGCGAATGAGCAGTTCTTC. The chain joins TRBV5-1 to TRBJ2-1; the match to TRBD1 covers 9 bases. V shed 2 bases and J 7 bases; nucleotides not matched to a gene: 10. CDR3 length equals 16 residues. In germline, CDR1 is SGHRS, CDR2 YFSETQ.

This clonotype showed up many times. The chain joins TRBV9 to TRBJ2-2, with D possibly TRBD2 on 6 matching bases. Germline lookup yields CDR1 SGDLS and CDR2 YYNGEE. The V gene lost 1 base and the J gene lost 4 bases, with 11 bases spanning the gap. The CDR3 has 15 residues. CDR3 protein: CASSVIGGGTGELFF. The CDR3 coding sequence is TGTGCCAGCAGCGTAATTGGGGGAGGCACCGGGGAGCTGTTTTTT.

As regards this clonotype: One junction end disagrees with the germline gene, perhaps due to a read error. The rearrangement links TRBV9 to TRBJ2-5; weak D call: TRBD2 (6 bases). This CDR3 spans 15 amino acids. Per the germline V gene, CDR1 is SGDLS and CDR2 is YYNGEE. CDR3 nucleotide sequence: TGTGCCAGCTGCGTGGGCGGGGCCGGTGGAGAGACCCAGTACTTC. Its translation: CASCVGGAGGETQYF.

This chain connects TRBV6-2 or TRBV6-3 to TRBJ1-5, with D maybe TRBD1 (5 bases). With 7 bases removed from V and 5 bases from J, the gap between germline ends came to 18 bases. The CDR3 length is 15 residues. Germline V gene sequence: CDR1 MNHEY, CDR2 SVGEGT. The CDR3 region is CASTHGGGVHQPQHF. CDR3 coding DNA: TGTGCCAGCACCCACGGGGGTGGAGTTCATCAGCCCCAGCATTTT.

This clonotype showed up just a few times. The CDR3 region has the DNA TGTGCCAGCAGTGCCGGGACTAGCGGGATTGGTGAGCAGTTCTTC. Its translation is CASSAGTSGIGEQFF. This chain joins TRBV6-2 or TRBV6-3 and TRBJ2-1; 13 bases line up with TRBD2. The CDR3 length is 15 residues. V lost 5 bases to trimming and J lost 9 bases; unmatched junction nucleotides: 7. Looked up from germline, CDR1 is MNHEY and CDR2 is SVGEGT.

There are many counts of this clonotype. The chain combines TRBV10-1 with TRBJ2-7; the match to TRBD1 covers 9 bases. Looked up from germline, CDR1 is WNHNN and CDR2 is SYGVQD (reference sequence). The CDR3 is made up of 15 amino acids. The V gene end was trimmed by 4 bases and the J gene end by 2 bases; junction bases not matched to a gene: 6. The CDR3 loop is CASSGWGQGAYEQYF. CDR3 DNA sequence: TGCGCCAGCAGTGGTTGGGGACAGGGTGCCTACGAGCAGTACTTC.

The chain couples TRBV24-1 to TRBJ2-1; 7 bases fit TRBD1. The CDR3 sequence is 17 residues long. Germline lookup yields CDR1 KGHDR and CDR2 SFDVKD. J lost 1 base, V lost 4 bases, and 9 bases had no gene match. The CDR3 DNA reads as TGTGCCACCAGTGACTCGACAGGGAGTAGATCCTACAATGAGCAGTTCTTC. It specifies CATSDSTGSRSYNEQFF.

The chain recombines TRBV29-1 with TRBJ1-1, with 7 nucleotides matching TRBD1. The J segment lost 8 bases and the V segment lost 7 bases, leaving 4 bases of the junction unmatched. The germline V gene has CDR1 SQVTM and CDR2 ANQGSEA. The CDR3 loop spans 10 amino acids. CDR3 nucleotides: TGCAGCGCCCAGACAGGGGAAGCTTTCTTT. It translates to CSAQTGEAFF.

The chain uses TRBV7-2 and TRBJ2-5; TRBD2 matches 8 bases. The CDR3 has 15 residues. The germline CDR1 and CDR2 sequences are SGHTA and FQGNSA. V lost 5 bases to trimming and J lost 5 bases; unmatched junction nucleotides: 10. Here the CDR3 reads CASSTWRGAGETQYF. CDR3 in DNA: TGTGCCAGCAGCACATGGCGGGGGGCGGGGGAGACCCAGTACTTC. The full variable domain, rest sourced from reference TRBV7-2 and TRBJ2-5, is GAGVSQSPSNKVTEKGKDVELRCDPISGHTALYWYRQSLGQGLEFLIYFQGNSAPDKSGLPSDRFSAERTGGSVSTLTIQRTQQEDSAVYLCASSTWRGAGETQYFGPGTRLLVL.